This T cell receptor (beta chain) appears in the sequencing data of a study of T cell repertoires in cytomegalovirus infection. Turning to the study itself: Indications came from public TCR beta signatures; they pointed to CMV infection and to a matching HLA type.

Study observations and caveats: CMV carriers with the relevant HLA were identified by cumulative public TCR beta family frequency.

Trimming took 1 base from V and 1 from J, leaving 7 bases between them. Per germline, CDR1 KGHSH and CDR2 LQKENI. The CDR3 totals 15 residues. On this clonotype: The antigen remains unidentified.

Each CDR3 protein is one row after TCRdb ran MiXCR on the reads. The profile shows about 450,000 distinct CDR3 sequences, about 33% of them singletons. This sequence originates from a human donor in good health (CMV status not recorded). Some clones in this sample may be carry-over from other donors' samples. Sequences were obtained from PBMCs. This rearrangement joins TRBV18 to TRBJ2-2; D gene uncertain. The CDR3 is CASSPRPRNTGELFF. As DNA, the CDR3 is TGTGCCAGCTCACCACGGCCCAGGAACACCGGGGAGCTGTTTTTT. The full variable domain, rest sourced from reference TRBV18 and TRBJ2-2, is NAGVMQNPRHLVRRRGQEARLRCSPMKGHSHVYWYRQLPEEGLKFMVYLQKENIIDESGMPKERFSAEFPKEGPSILRIQQVVRGDSAAYFCASSPRPRNTGELFFGEGSRLTVL.